These 21 T cell receptor beta chains were sequenced from one sample in a study of response to subunit inactivated influenza vaccine. One entry per CDR3 protein results from TCRdb running MiXCR on the RT-PCR reads. This table has about 780,000 distinct CDR3 sequences, about 18% appearing once. The sample was PBMCs from blood, taken less than 6 days after vaccination. These receptors all come from a man between 50 and 59 years old who received an inactivated influenza vaccine.

This clonotype has just a few counts. This rearrangement joins TRBV11-2 to TRBJ2-7; 8 nucleotides line up with TRBD1. This CDR3 is built from 17 residues. The junction had 11 bases not matched to a gene; V was cut back by 1 base and J by 3 bases. Germline V gene data show CDR1 as SGHAT and CDR2 as FQNNGV. This CDR3 is CASSLVDHGTGRYEQYF. DNA of the CDR3: TGTGCCAGCAGCTTAGTGGACCACGGGACAGGACGCTACGAGCAGTACTTC.

The chain combines TRBV7-6 with TRBJ2-2; weak D call: TRBD1 (6 bases). There are 14 residues in the CDR3. Between the trimmed V and J ends, which lost 4 bases and 6 bases, there was a span of 12 bases. Germline V gene lookup returns CDR1 SGHVS and CDR2 FNYEAQ. CDR3 region: CASSSYRVAGELFF. CDR3 coding DNA: TGTGCCAGCAGCTCGTACAGGGTCGCCGGGGAGCTGTTTTTT.

This clonotype came up many times. The chain couples TRBV29-1 to TRBJ2-1; tentatively, D is TRBD1 (6 bases). V lost 5 bases, J lost 5 bases, and 13 bases lay in between. Germline-derived CDR1 and CDR2 are SQVTM and ANQGSEA. The CDR3 length is 13 residues. DNA for the CDR3: TGCAGCGTTAGGGACAATTTACACAATGAGCAGTTCTTC. Amino acids: CSVRDNLHNEQFF.

The chain carries TRBV12-3 or TRBV12-4 and TRBJ2-2; tentative D call: TRBD1 (6 bases). This CDR3 comprises 15 residues. The V end lost 6 bases, the J end lost 4 bases, and 15 bases lay between the germline ends. The CDR3 loop reads CASRKPGHLTGELFF. Written as DNA, the CDR3 is TGTGCCAGCAGAAAACCGGGACACCTCACCGGGGAGCTGTTTTTT.

The V gene is TRBV28, the J gene TRBJ2-7, with D possibly matching TRBD1 (5 bases). This CDR3 is built from 14 residues. Trimming took off 2 bases at V and 7 bases at J, with 15 bases between the two ends. CDR1 and CDR2 (germline): MDHEN, SYDVKM. This CDR3 is CASSLMAGIREQYF. The DNA of the CDR3 is TGTGCCAGCAGTTTAATGGCAGGGATTCGGGAGCAGTACTTC.

Written as DNA, the CDR3 is TGCGCCAGCAGCCTATACAGGGGGCAAAAGACCCAGTACTTC. Translating it yields CASSLYRGQKTQYF. The genes are TRBV5-1 and TRBJ2-5, with 9 bases aligning to TRBD1. Germline CDR1 reads SGHRS; CDR2 reads YFSETQ. The CDR3 has 14 amino acids. V lost 4 bases and J lost 6; bases outside the gene matches: 7.

This clonotype has more than one count but fewer than ten. The gene calls are TRBV5-1 and TRBJ1-4; 8 nucleotides agree with TRBD1. Unmatched junction bases numbered 13, after V lost 2 bases and J lost 13 bases. The germline CDR1 and CDR2 sequences are SGHRS and YFSETQ. The CDR3 spans 15 residues. CDR3 sequence reads: CASSFSQGAETRLFF. The CDR3 DNA reads as TGCGCCAGCAGCTTTTCTCAGGGGGCAGAGACTAGACTGTTTTTT.

The chain has TRBV6-1 and TRBJ2-3; D uncertain. Trimming removed 4 bases from V and 0 bases from J, with 11 bases in between. The germline V gene has CDR1 MNHNS and CDR2 SASEGT. The CDR3 is 15 amino acids. In DNA, the CDR3 is TGTGCCAGCAGTGCTCGGACCAGAAGCACAGATACGCAGTATTTT. Protein: CASSARTRSTDTQYF.

This clonotype has at least ten counts. The chain employs TRBV29-1 and TRBJ2-3, with D possibly TRBD1 on 5 matching bases. Trimming left V 6 bases short and J 0 bases short, with 10 bases between. This CDR3 region has 13 residues. Germline values: CDR1 SQVTM, CDR2 ANQGSEA. The CDR3 DNA reads TGCAGCGTAAGATACAGGAGCACAGATACGCAGTATTTT. Its translation: CSVRYRSTDTQYF.

The V gene is TRBV6-5, the J gene TRBJ2-1; no definite D call. The CDR3 totals 15 residues. In germline, CDR1 is MNHEY, CDR2 SVGAGI. The V and J ends lost 2 bases and 9 bases respectively, with 17 bases between them. The CDR3 DNA sequence: TGTGCCAGCAGTTACAACTTCAATGGGGTTGGTGAGCAGTTCTTC. Translating it yields CASSYNFNGVGEQFF.

V usage is TRBV7-8 and J usage is TRBJ2-2; 10 positions match TRBD2. The ends lost 2 bases at V and 0 bases at J; junction bases unmatched: 3. Germline loops: CDR1 SGHVS, CDR2 FQNEAQ. There are 17 residues in the CDR3. The CDR3 spells CASSLPLAGTNTGELFF. CDR3 in DNA: TGTGCCAGCAGCTTACCACTAGCGGGAACGAACACCGGGGAGCTGTTTTTT. The full variable domain, completed using reference TRBV7-8 and TRBJ2-2, is GAGVSQSPRYKVAKRGQDVALRCDPISGHVSLFWYQQALGQGPEFLTYFQNEAQLDKSGLPSDRFFAERPEGSVSTLKIQRTQQEDSAVYLCASSLPLAGTNTGELFFGEGSRLTVL.

This clonotype was recorded once. The genes are TRBV5-1 and TRBJ2-1; 9 bases match TRBD2. Germline-derived CDR1 and CDR2 are SGHRS and YFSETQ. The CDR3 totals 12 residues. V dropped 7 bases and J dropped 14; count of bases not matched to a gene: 10. The DNA of the CDR3 is TGCGCCAGCTTCTCGCGGGAGGGCCAAGAGTTCTTC. Translation gives CASFSREGQEFF.

This clonotype was detected a few times. This chain joins TRBV3-1 and TRBJ2-7, with TRBD2 identical over 8 bases. The CDR3 is made up of 15 amino acids. With 0 bases clipped from V and 6 bases from J, the junction kept 7 bases outside the gene matches. Germline V gene data show CDR1 as LGHDT and CDR2 as YNNKEL (reference sequence). The CDR3 reads CASSQEREGLSEQYF. For the CDR3, the DNA is TGTGCCAGCAGCCAAGAACGGGAGGGCCTAAGCGAGCAGTACTTC.

This sequence joins TRBV4-3 and TRBJ1-2; D gene uncertain. Looked up from germline, CDR1 is LGHNA and CDR2 is YSLEER. The CDR3 loop spans 16 amino acids. V dropped 1 base and J dropped 6 bases, with 18 bases sitting between them. The CDR3 region has the DNA TGCGCCAGCAGCCAAGCCTCCCGGGTCGGACTAGATGGCTACACCTTC. This gives the protein CASSQASRVGLDGYTF.

This clonotype came up many times. The chain has TRBV12-3 or TRBV12-4 and TRBJ2-7; 10 bases map to TRBD1. This CDR3 comprises 16 residues. Trimming cost V 5 bases and J 2 bases; bases outside gene matches: 9. CDR3 sequence: CASSISGTGATYEQYF. CDR3 nucleotides: TGTGCCAGCAGTATCTCCGGGACAGGGGCCACCTACGAGCAGTACTTC.

The sample holds a few counts of this clonotype. The chain has TRBV13 and TRBJ2-7; TRBD2 aligns across 11 bases. The CDR3 length is 18 residues. V trimming: 5 bases; J trimming: 3 bases; junction bases outside the gene matches: 15. Germline CDR1 reads PRHDT; CDR2 reads FYEKMQ (reference sequence). CDR3 nucleotides: TGTGCCAGCAGCCCCCCCGGGACTAGCGGACACCCGTTCTACGAGCAGTACTTC. Translation gives CASSPPGTSGHPFYEQYF.

This clonotype was counted only a few times. This chain uses TRBV4-3 with TRBJ2-7; perhaps TRBD2 as D (6 bases). Germline V CDR1 and CDR2: LGHNA, YSLEER. V dropped 1 base and J dropped 3 bases, with 22 bases sitting between them. The CDR3 covers 18 residues. CDR3 protein: CASSQGPSDPWGVYEQYF. In DNA form, the CDR3 reads TGCGCCAGCAGCCAAGGTCCTAGTGACCCATGGGGGGTCTACGAGCAGTACTTC.

This chain joins TRBV3-1 and TRBJ2-6; no reliable D call. Trimming shortened V by 3 bases and J by 4 bases, and 10 bases separated the two germline ends. The CDR3 runs 15 residues. Germline V gene sequence: CDR1 LGHDT, CDR2 YNNKEL (reference sequence). The CDR3 spells CASSQGGNGANVLTF. The CDR3, as DNA: TGTGCCAGCAGCCAGGGTGGAAACGGGGCCAACGTCCTGACTTTC. The whole variable domain, remainder taken from reference TRBV3-1 and TRBJ2-6, is DTAVSQTPKYLVTQMGNDKSIKCEQNLGHDTMYWYKQDSKKFLKIMFSYNNKELIINETVPNRFSPKSPDKAHLNLHINSLELGDSAVYFCASSQGGNGANVLTFGAGSRLTVL.

This clonotype was detected a few times. The chain recombines TRBV20-1 with TRBJ1-1; D uncertain. Germline assignment: CDR1 DFQATT and CDR2 SNEGSKA (reference sequence). Trimming cost V 3 bases and J 6 bases, with 8 bases left between them. CDR3 length: 11 residues. Here the CDR3 DNA reads TGCAGTGCTAGGCCCAGCCCTGAAGCTTTCTTT. It encodes CSARPSPEAFF.

There are a few counts of this clonotype. The chain couples TRBV10-3 to TRBJ2-7; either TRBD1 or TRBD2 may fit D (6 bases each). The CDR3 is made up of 14 amino acids. Trimming pared 4 bases from V and 1 base from J, leaving 11 bases between. Germline CDR1 and CDR2: ENHRY and SYGVKD. For the CDR3, the DNA is TGTGCCATCAGTGGGACTACAGGGTCCTACGAGCAGTACTTC. Its translation: CAISGTTGSYEQYF.

The J gene is TRBJ2-7, the V gene TRBV29-1; a possible D gene is TRBD2 (6 bases). The CDR3 has 15 residues. Trimming stripped 4 bases from V and 6 bases from J, with 22 bases between. Germline lookup yields CDR1 SQVTM and CDR2 ANQGSEA. CDR3 sequence: CSVGTAAGTAFEQYF. Here the CDR3 DNA reads TGCAGCGTTGGAACCGCCGCCGGGACTGCGTTCGAGCAGTACTTC.